This entry lists 6 T cell receptor beta chains sequenced from one sample in a study of technical replicates of blood from a handful of donors. Here immunoSEQ multiplex PCR was the method, and the copy in TCRdb shows in-frame clones only, minus some. The repertoire includes more than 70,000 clones, roughly 96% of them detected once, and 0.2% sits in the top ten. Sequenced material: T cells isolated from PBMCs. Receptors originate from a human donor in good health.

The gene calls are TRBV5-1 and TRBJ1-6; D gene unclear. V was cut by 3 bases and J by 10 bases, with 8 bases left in between. The CDR3 is made up of 12 amino acids. Looked up from germline, CDR1 is SGHRS and CDR2 is YFSETQ. The CDR3 is CASSSSGSPLHF. CDR3 coding DNA: TGCGCCAGCAGCTCTTCGGGGTCACCCCTCCACTTT.

This clone was detected only once. The chain employs TRBV13 and TRBJ2-3; perhaps TRBD1 as D (6 bases). This CDR3 contains 15 residues. The V end was cut by 4 bases, the J end by 0 bases, with 11 bases between. The germline V gene encodes CDR1 PRHDT and CDR2 FYEKMQ (reference sequence). CDR3 region: CASSSTTGSTDTQYF. The CDR3 bases are TGTGCCAGCAGCTCTACGACAGGAAGCACAGATACGCAGTATTTT. The variable domain in full, completed from reference TRBV13 and TRBJ2-3, reads AAGVIQSPRHLIKEKRETATLKCYPIPRHDTVYWYQQGPGQDPQFLISFYEKMQSDKGSIPDRFSAQQFSDYHSELNMSSLELGDSALYFCASSSTTGSTDTQYFGPGTRLTVL.

The chain combines TRBV30 with TRBJ1-1; TRBD1 matches at 9 bases. From germline, CDR1 is GTSNPN and CDR2 SVGIG (reference sequence). V shed 2 bases and J 4 bases; nucleotides not matched to a gene: 5. The CDR3 sequence is 14 residues long. The CDR3 reads CAWSPRQGGTEAFF. The CDR3 nucleotides are TGTGCCTGGAGTCCCAGACAGGGGGGCACTGAAGCTTTCTTT.

This chain connects TRBV28 to TRBJ1-5; D unresolved. The V and J ends lost 4 bases and 0 bases respectively, with 7 bases between them. This CDR3 region has 14 residues. CDR1 is MDHEN and CDR2 is SYDVKM in the germline V gene. The CDR3 protein is CASSSRPSNQPQHF. CDR3 nucleotide sequence: TGTGCCAGCAGTTCCAGGCCTAGCAATCAGCCCCAGCATTTT. Variable domain in full (rest from reference TRBV28 and TRBJ1-5): DVKVTQSSRYLVKRTGEKVFLECVQDMDHENMFWYRQDPGLGLRLIYFSYDVKMKEKGDIPEGYSVSREKKERFSLILESASTNQTSMYLCASSSRPSNQPQHFGDGTRLSIL.

The chain links TRBV4-1 to TRBJ1-5; weak D call: TRBD1 (6 bases). Germline CDR1 reads MGHRA; CDR2 reads YSYEKL. Trimming took 0 bases from V and 3 from J, leaving 15 bases between them. The CDR3 contains 17 residues. The CDR3 sequence is CASSQDPPQGHNQPQHF. CDR3 sequence (DNA): TGCGCCAGCAGCCAAGATCCCCCGCAGGGACACAATCAGCCCCAGCATTTT.

The chain has TRBV6-4 and TRBJ2-4; TRBD1 matches at 7 bases. The CDR3 runs to 20 residues. Germline V gene data show CDR1 as MRHNA and CDR2 as SNTAGT. V lost 5 bases and J lost 3; bases outside the gene matches: 22. Here the CDR3 DNA reads TGTGCCAGCAGTTTAAATCACCTAGGGGGCCAGGGGTCCAACAAAAACATTCAGTACTTC. Protein product: CASSLNHLGGQGSNKNIQYF.